One sample yielded the 14 T cell receptor beta chains listed below, sequenced in a study of blood T cells in healthy people across ages. For the second PCR, which ran for 7 to 11 cycles, a sample-barcoded 5' primer and a J-beta primer mix were used. TCRdb reprocessed the 5' RACE reads with MiXCR, giving one entry per CDR3 protein. The table records about 1.5 million distinct CDR3 sequences, approximately 42% of them present only once. The specimen was blood. These receptors all stem from a woman under 30 in good health.

The chain has TRBV29-1 and TRBJ2-3; 8 nucleotides line up with TRBD1. CDR3 size: 13 residues. After removal of 6 bases from V and 1 base from J, the junction contained 3 bases not matched to a gene. The germline V gene encodes CDR1 SQVTM and CDR2 ANQGSEA. The CDR3 reads CSVLDRGTDTQYF. DNA of the CDR3: TGCAGCGTCTTGGACAGGGGCACAGATACGCAGTATTTT.

In its sample, this clonotype was seen a few times. The chain uses TRBV4-2 and TRBJ2-1, with D tentatively TRBD2 (6 bases). The CDR3 totals 16 residues. Germline loops: CDR1 LGHNA, CDR2 YNFKEQ. V was cut by 3 bases and J by 4 bases, with 16 bases left in between. The CDR3 sequence: CASSHPVVAAYNEQFF. The CDR3 coding sequence is TGTGCCAGCAGCCATCCCGTGGTAGCGGCTTACAATGAGCAGTTCTTC.

This chain connects TRBV6-2 or TRBV6-3 to TRBJ2-5; 15 positions match TRBD2. Germline trimming cut 4 bases from V and 11 bases from J; bases unmatched to any gene: 17. This CDR3 is built from 18 residues. Germline values: CDR1 MNHEY, CDR2 SVGEGT. The chain's CDR3 is CASSFRTSGRAVAHEQYF. The DNA for the CDR3 is TGTGCCAGCAGTTTCCGGACTAGCGGGAGGGCCGTTGCCCATGAGCAGTACTTC.

This clonotype showed up just once. The rearrangement uses TRBV5-1 and TRBJ1-4; D not resolved. The CDR3 has 14 amino acids. CDR1 is SGHRS, CDR2 YFSETQ, per germline. The V end was cut by 0 bases, the J end by 3 bases, with 6 bases between. The CDR3 region is CASSLADPNEKLFF. CDR3 nucleotides: TGCGCCAGCAGCTTGGCGGACCCTAATGAAAAACTGTTTTTT.

The gene calls are TRBV20-1 and TRBJ2-4; D uncertain. Germline-derived CDR1 and CDR2 are DFQATT and SNEGSKA (reference sequence). The CDR3 consists of 16 residues. V lost 0 bases to trimming and J lost 0 bases, with 12 bases between them. In DNA, the CDR3 is TGCAGTGCTAGAGATATGGTTGGAGTAGCCAAAAACATTCAGTACTTC. This codes for CSARDMVGVAKNIQYF.

The chain couples TRBV20-1 to TRBJ1-2; D unclear. The V gene's germline CDR1 is DFQATT and CDR2 SNEGSKA (reference sequence). V lost 3 bases, J lost 8 bases, and 13 bases lay in between. The CDR3 has 12 residues. The CDR3 loop is CSASLSRRGYTF. The CDR3 DNA reads as TGCAGTGCTAGCCTTTCCCGGAGGGGCTACACCTTC.

CDR3 DNA: TGTGCCACCAGTGATCCGACAGGGGACCACGAGCAGTACTTC. It translates to CATSDPTGDHEQYF. The V gene is TRBV24-1, the J gene TRBJ2-5; 8 positions agree with TRBD1. TRBJ2-7 explains the end of the DNA better; the J call may be wrong. CDR3 size: 14 residues. Looked up from germline, CDR1 is KGHDR and CDR2 is SFDVKD.

This clonotype was counted between two and nine times. The J gene is TRBJ1-2, the V gene TRBV20-1; D unclear. Between the trimmed V and J ends, which lost 6 bases and 5 bases, there was a span of 4 bases. This CDR3 is 9 amino acids long. Germline V lookup: CDR1 DFQATT, CDR2 SNEGSKA (reference sequence). CDR3 loop: CSALYGYTF. The CDR3 bases are TGCAGTGCCCTGTATGGCTACACCTTC.

The chain carries TRBV4-3 and TRBJ1-2, with unresolved D. CDR3 size: 16 residues. The V gene's germline CDR1 is LGHNA and CDR2 YSLEER. Trimming removed 0 bases from V and 1 base from J, with 12 bases in between. Written as DNA, the CDR3 is TGCGCCAGCAGCCAAGAGAGAGGAACGCTTAACTATGGCTACACCTTC. Its translation: CASSQERGTLNYGYTF.

This clonotype showed up just a few times. J is TRBJ2-3 and V is TRBV5-6, with D unclear. Germline-derived CDR1 and CDR2 are SGHDT and YYEEEE. This CDR3 has 13 amino acids. V lost 4 bases, J lost 7 bases, and 13 bases lay in between. Written as DNA, the CDR3 is TGTGCCAGCAGCCAAATTGGCCCGTATACGCAGTATTTT. It encodes CASSQIGPYTQYF. The full variable domain, completed using reference TRBV5-6 and TRBJ2-3, is DAGVTQSPTHLIKTRGQQVTLRCSPKSGHDTVSWYQQALGQGPQFIFQYYEEEERQRGNFPDRFSGHQFPNYSSELNVNALLLGDSALYLCASSQIGPYTQYFGPGTRLTVL.

This chain links TRBV13 with TRBJ2-4, with 11 bases that match TRBD2. The J call is doubtful: the DNA matches TRBJ2-7 better. The CDR3 covers 15 residues. Germline loops: CDR1 PRHDT, CDR2 FYEKMQ (reference sequence). The CDR3 DNA reads TGTGCCAGCAGCTTAAGTACTAGCGGGAGCCACGAGCAGTACTTC. Its translation is CASSLSTSGSHEQYF.

This chain uses TRBV10-3 with TRBJ1-4; D gene ambiguous. V was trimmed by 7 bases and J by 7 bases, leaving 13 bases between them. The V gene's germline CDR1 is ENHRY and CDR2 SYGVKD. This CDR3 contains 13 residues. CDR3 residues: CAITRHVGEKLFF. CDR3 DNA: TGTGCCATCACACGACACGTCGGTGAAAAACTGTTTTTT.

In DNA form, the CDR3 reads TGTGCCAGCAGTTTTGGGGCAGGCGGTGAAAAACTGTTTTTT. Its protein is CASSFGAGGEKLFF. The J gene is TRBJ1-4, the V gene TRBV27, with D tentatively TRBD1 (5 bases). The CDR3 has 14 amino acids. Trimming stripped 3 bases from V and 7 bases from J, with 12 bases between. Germline V gives CDR1 MNHEY, CDR2 SMNVEV (reference sequence).

This chain connects TRBV12-3 or TRBV12-4 to TRBJ1-1; D not resolved. The CDR3 consists of 14 residues. V lost 5 bases and J 0 bases, leaving 10 bases between the germline ends. The CDR3 coding sequence is TGTGCCAGCAGTCCCCGCCCAGTGAACACTGAAGCTTTCTTT. Protein: CASSPRPVNTEAFF.